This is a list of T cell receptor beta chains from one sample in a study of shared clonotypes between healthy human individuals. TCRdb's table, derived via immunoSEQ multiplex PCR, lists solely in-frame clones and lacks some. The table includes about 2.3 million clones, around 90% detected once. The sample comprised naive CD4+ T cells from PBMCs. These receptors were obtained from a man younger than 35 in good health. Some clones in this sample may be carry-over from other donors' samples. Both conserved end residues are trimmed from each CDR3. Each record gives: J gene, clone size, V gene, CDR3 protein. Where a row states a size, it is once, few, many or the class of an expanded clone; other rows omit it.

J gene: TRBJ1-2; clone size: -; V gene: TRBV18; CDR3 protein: ASSPSSDYGYT
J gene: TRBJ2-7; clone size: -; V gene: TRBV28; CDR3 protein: ASKTGIGEQY
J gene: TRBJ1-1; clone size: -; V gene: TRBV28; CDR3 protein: ASNSVRAGPLGTEAF
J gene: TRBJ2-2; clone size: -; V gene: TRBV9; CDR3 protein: ASSVAPSGREGTGELF
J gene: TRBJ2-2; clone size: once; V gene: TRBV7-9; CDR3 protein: ASSRESGTGELF
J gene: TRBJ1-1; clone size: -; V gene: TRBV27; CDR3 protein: ASSLFSHPGDTEAF
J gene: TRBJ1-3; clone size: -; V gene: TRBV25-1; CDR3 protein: ASSVGGSGNTIY
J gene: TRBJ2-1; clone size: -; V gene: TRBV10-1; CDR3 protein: ASSVREGRINEQF
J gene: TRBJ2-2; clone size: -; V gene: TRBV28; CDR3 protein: ASIIGARTGELF
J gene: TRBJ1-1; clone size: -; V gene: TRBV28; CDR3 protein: ASSYPDRVTEAF
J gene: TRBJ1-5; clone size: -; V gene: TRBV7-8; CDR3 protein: ASSLAGGSNQPQH
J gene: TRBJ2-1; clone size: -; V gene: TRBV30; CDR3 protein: AWSQTGNEQF
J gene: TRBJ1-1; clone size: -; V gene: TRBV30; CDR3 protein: AWSRLRDRNTEAF
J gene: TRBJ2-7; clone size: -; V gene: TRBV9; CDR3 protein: ASSVAPSGSPREQY
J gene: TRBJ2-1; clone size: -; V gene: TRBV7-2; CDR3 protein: ASSLGSETYNEQF
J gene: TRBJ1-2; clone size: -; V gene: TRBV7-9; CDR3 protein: ASSSDRGANYGYT
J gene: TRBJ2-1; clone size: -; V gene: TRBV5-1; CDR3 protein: ASNNQAGTNEQF
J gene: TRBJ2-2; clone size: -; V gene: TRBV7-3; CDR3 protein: ASSSDSTRWSGELF
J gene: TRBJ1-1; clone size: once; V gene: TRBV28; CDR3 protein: ASSSGGGGTEAF
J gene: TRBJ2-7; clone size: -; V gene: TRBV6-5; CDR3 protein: ASSYDRGPYEQY
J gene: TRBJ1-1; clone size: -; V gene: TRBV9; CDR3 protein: ASSLGLEGRRTEAF
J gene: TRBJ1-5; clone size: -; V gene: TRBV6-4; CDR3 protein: ASTIIPPQH
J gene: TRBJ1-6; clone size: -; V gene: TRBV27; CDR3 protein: ASSLGQGLPLH
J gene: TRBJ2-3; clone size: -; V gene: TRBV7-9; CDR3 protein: ASSATGSTDTQY
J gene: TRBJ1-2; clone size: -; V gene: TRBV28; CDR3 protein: ASKGQGVVYGYT
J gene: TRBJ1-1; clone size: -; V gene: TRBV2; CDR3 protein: ASSEEQNTEAF
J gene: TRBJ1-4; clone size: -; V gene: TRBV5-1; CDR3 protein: ASSPRPGTNEKLF
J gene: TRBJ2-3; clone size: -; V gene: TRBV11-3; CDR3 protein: ASSLGPDTQY
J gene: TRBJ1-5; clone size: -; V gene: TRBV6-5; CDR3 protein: APKSEQPQH
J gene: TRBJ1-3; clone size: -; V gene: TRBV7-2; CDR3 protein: ASSLGVGSSGNTIY
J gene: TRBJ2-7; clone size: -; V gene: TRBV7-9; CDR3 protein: ASSEGTGNREQY
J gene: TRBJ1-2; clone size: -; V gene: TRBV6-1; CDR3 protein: ASSGLTGPNYGYT
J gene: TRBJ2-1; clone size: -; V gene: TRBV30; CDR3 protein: AWSPLGLAGGGDEQF
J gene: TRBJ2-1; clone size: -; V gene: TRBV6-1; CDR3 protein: ASSVWGGAGAYNEQF
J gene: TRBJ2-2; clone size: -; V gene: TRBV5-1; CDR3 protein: ASSSRTGMNGELF